This note documents a single T cell receptor (beta chain) sequence. Its antigen is undetermined. PCR involved 60 Vbeta and 13 Jbeta primers. Clones were sequenced by immunoSEQ multiplex PCR, and TCRdb holds only the in-frame ones, with some missing. The sample shows some 120,000 clones, under 85% of them seen only once. These data belong to a study of cytomegalovirus exposure and HLA in healthy donors. In the study overall: Drawn from HLA-typed donors, approximately 85 million unique TCRs were held in an early data release. Genetic ancestry analysis placed about 80% of the approximately 400 donors that were genotyped in the Caucasian-associated cluster. Notes on the study in general: A missense DCLRE1C variant was associated with V- and J-gene trimming of TCR beta chains in a later analysis, and an independent cohort replicated the association.

Sequencing was done on a sample of PBMCs. The sequence was obtained from a man aged 25-45 years in good health and CMV-seronegative.

CDR3: CAWKQSGGADTQYF. The CDR3 nucleotides are TGTGCCTGGAAACAAAGCGGGGGGGCCGATACGCAGTATTTT. This chain joins TRBV30 and TRBJ2-3, with 10 bases fitting TRBD2. V shed 4 bases and J 6 bases; nucleotides not matched to a gene: 7. Germline lookup yields CDR1 GTSNPN and CDR2 SVGIG (reference sequence). This CDR3 contains 14 residues.